This is a list of T cell receptor beta chains from one sample in a study of Ad26.COV2.S vaccination and SARS-CoV-2 variants. The table came from immunoSEQ multiplex PCR; TCRdb's copy has only in-frame clones and leaves some out. The sample holds hundreds of thousands of clones, 89% seen once. The sample here was peripheral blood, taken in a trial of Ad26.COV2.S vaccine versus placebo. The receptor set was obtained from a person between 18 and 65 years old who received the Ad26.COV2.S COVID-19 vaccine or a placebo. Each CDR3 is given with its conserved first and last residue. A D gene is named only where the DNA matches it firmly. Expanded clones are given a class, and other clones once, few, many or no size at all.

TRBJ1-5,.,.,TRBV30,TGTGCCTGGAGCGCGGACCTAAACAATCAGCCCCAGCATTTT,CAWSADLNNQPQHF
TRBJ2-1,TRBD2,.,TRBV6-5,TGTGCCAGCAGTTATGGCGGGAGCTCCTACAATGAGCAGTTCTTC,CASSYGGSSYNEQFF
TRBJ2-2,TRBD2,.,TRBV7-6,TGTGCCAGCAGCTTAGAGGTCGGCGGCGGGAGGGCCACCGGGGAGCTGTTTTTT,CASSLEVGGGRATGELFF
TRBJ1-2,.,.,TRBV6-5,TGTGCCAGCAGTTACTCGAGGGCCGGCTATGGCTACACCTTC,CASSYSRAGYGYTF
TRBJ1-1,.,.,TRBV14,TGTGCCAGCAGCGGAGAGGTTCCCTCCAAAGCTTTCTTT,CASSGEVPSKAFF
TRBJ2-7,.,.,TRBV12-3/TRBV12-4,TGTGCCAGCAGTTTAGCGGGCCGCAGCGAGCAGTACTTC,CASSLAGRSEQYF
TRBJ2-1,.,.,TRBV23-1,TGCGCCAGCAGTCAATCAGGGGGTGTTGAGCAGTTCTTC,CASSQSGGVEQFF
TRBJ2-5,.,.,TRBV19,TGTGCCAGTAGCTCACAGGGATTCGAGACCCAGTACTTC,CASSSQGFETQYF
TRBJ2-1,.,.,TRBV5-1,TGCGCCAGCAGCCCCAGGGCTAGCGCTAACAATGAGCAGTTCTTC,CASSPRASANNEQFF
TRBJ2-3,.,.,TRBV6-4,TGTGCCAGCAGCCCCGGGATCCCGGGGGATACGCAGTATTTT,CASSPGIPGDTQYF
TRBJ2-3,.,.,TRBV7-2,TGTGCCAGCAGCCCAGGGCGGGGAGATACGCAGTATTTT,CASSPGRGDTQYF
TRBJ2-3,.,.,TRBV5-4,TGTGCCAGCACCCGGTTCAGTACAGATACGCAGTATTTT,CASTRFSTDTQYF
TRBJ2-7,TRBD1,.,TRBV19,TGTGCCACCCAAAACCGGGACAGGGGAGGCGAGCAGTACTTC,CATQNRDRGGEQYF
TRBJ1-5,TRBD1,.,TRBV6-4,TGTGCCAGCAGCCCAGGGGGGGGTGCTCAGCCCCAGCATTTT,CASSPGGGAQPQHF
TRBJ1-4,.,.,TRBV27,TGTGCCAGCAGTTTGGGGCGAGGATGGACTAATGAAAAACTGTTTTTT,CASSLGRGWTNEKLFF
TRBJ2-7,.,few,TRBV7-9,TGTGCCAGCAGCTTTCAGGGCTACGAGCAGTACTTC,CASSFQGYEQYF
TRBJ1-2,TRBD1,.,TRBV9,TGTGCCAGCAGCGTAGATCCCGGACAGGGGGCGCGCGGCTACACCTTC,CASSVDPGQGARGYTF
TRBJ2-2,.,.,TRBV21-1,TGTGCCAGCAGCAAAGCGCTCGGGGCTAAACCTAGAGGGGAGCTGTTTTTT,CASSKALGAKPRGELFF
TRBJ1-1,.,.,TRBV11-3,TGTGCCAGCAGCTTAGATACGGGTAGTGAAGCTTTCTTT,CASSLDTGSEAFF
TRBJ1-3,.,.,TRBV10-3,TGTGCCACCCGTACAGAACTCTCTGGAAACACCATATATTTT,CATRTELSGNTIYF
TRBJ2-4,.,.,TRBV15,TGTGCCACCAGCAGAGATCGGGACAAGGTATTAACTCAGTACTTC,CATSRDRDKVLTQYF
TRBJ2-1,TRBD1,.,TRBV6-5,TGTGCCAGCAGTCAGAACAGGGGTAGGTTCAATGAGCAGTTCTTC,CASSQNRGRFNEQFF
TRBJ2-6,TRBD1,.,TRBV5-1,TGCGCCAGCAGCTTGAACCGGGACAGGGGTCCTGGGGCCAACGTCCTGACTTTC,CASSLNRDRGPGANVLTF
TRBJ1-2,TRBD1,.,TRBV14,TGTGCCAGCAGTACAGGGGCGGCTAACTATGGCTACACCTTC,CASSTGAANYGYTF
TRBJ1-5,.,.,TRBV7-9,TGTGCCAGCAGCTCCGAATATAGCAATCAGCCCCAGCATTTT,CASSSEYSNQPQHF
TRBJ2-3,.,.,TRBV11-3,TGTGCCAGCAGCATCGACCTAACAGATACGCAGTATTTT,CASSIDLTDTQYF
TRBJ1-2,.,.,TRBV2,TGTGCCAGCAGTGAAGCGCTCGGCCAGGGAGGTGGCTACACCTTC,CASSEALGQGGGYTF
TRBJ1-1,.,.,TRBV18,TGTGCCAGCTCTCCGGCGGAGGCCACTGAAGCTTTCTTT,CASSPAEATEAFF
TRBJ2-5,.,.,TRBV6-2/TRBV6-3,TGTGCCAGCAGTTACTCACCCGAGGCCAAGCGGGAAGAGACCCAGTACTTC,CASSYSPEAKREETQYF
TRBJ1-4,TRBD1,.,TRBV10-3,TGTGCCATCAGCGGAGGCGGGACAGATAATGAAAAACTGTTTTTT,CAISGGGTDNEKLFF
TRBJ1-3,TRBD1,.,TRBV6-1,TGTGCCAGCAGTGCCCGGGACAGGGGGAATCTTTCTGGAAACACCATATATTTT,CASSARDRGNLSGNTIYF
TRBJ1-4,.,few,TRBV18,TGTGCCAGCTCACCAGACCAGGGAGCGGTTGAAAAACTGTTTTTT,CASSPDQGAVEKLFF
TRBJ1-3,.,.,TRBV4-1,TGCGCCAGCAGCCAAGATGCGGCAGAAGGAAACACCATATATTTT,CASSQDAAEGNTIYF
TRBJ2-1,.,.,TRBV3-1/TRBV3-2,TGTGCCAGCAGCCAAGAAAAGTGGCTGGCCCTTTACGGTGAGCAGTTCTTC,CASSQEKWLALYGEQFF
TRBJ2-2,TRBD2,.,TRBV5-1,TGCGCCAGCAGCCCTCGGGGGGGAGCGAACACCGGGGAGCTGTTTTTT,CASSPRGGANTGELFF
TRBJ2-7,.,.,TRBV18,TGTGCCAGCTCACCGGGACAGACTAGCTACGAGCAGTACTTC,CASSPGQTSYEQYF
TRBJ1-1,TRBD1,many,TRBV19,TGTGCCAGTAGTATGACAGGGGGCAACACTGAAGCTTTCTTT,CASSMTGGNTEAFF
TRBJ2-7,TRBD2,.,TRBV2,TGTGCCAGCAGTGAAAAGCGGGGGGTTCGCCCTACGAGCAGCGAGCAGTACTTC,CASSEKRGVRPTSSEQYF
TRBJ2-4,.,.,TRBV11-2,TGTGCCAGCAGCTTAAGAGCCGGGGAAACCAAAAACATTCAGTACTTC,CASSLRAGETKNIQYF
TRBJ1-2,TRBD1,once,TRBV10-3,TGTGCCATCACCGGGACAGGGGACGCTATATATGGCTACACCTTC,CAITGTGDAIYGYTF
TRBJ1-6,TRBD1,.,TRBV14,TGTGCCAGCAGCCCAGGGGGCCTGTATAATTCACCCCTCCACTTT,CASSPGGLYNSPLHF
TRBJ2-7,.,.,TRBV5-3,TGTGCCAGAAGCTTGTGTACTTGGGCAGGGGCCGTCTACGAGCAGTACTTC,CARSLCTWAGAVYEQYF
TRBJ1-5,.,.,TRBV7-6,TGTGCCAGCAGCCAGACGGGGTCGGGCCAGCCCCAGCATTTT,CASSQTGSGQPQHF
TRBJ2-5,.,.,TRBV19,TGTGCCAGTAGTGTCACCGGGACAACGAAAGAGACCCAGTACTTC,CASSVTGTTKETQYF
TRBJ2-7,TRBD2,.,TRBV11-2,TGTGCCAGCAGCCTCGAGGGGCGGGGGGCCCCCTACGAGCAGTACTTC,CASSLEGRGAPYEQYF
TRBJ1-2,TRBD1,.,TRBV15,TGTGCCACCAGCAGAGGGGACAGGGGGCTTGACTATGGCTACACCTTC,CATSRGDRGLDYGYTF